Included here is one TCR beta chain sequence, with context. Its antigen is currently not known. Nothing much larger sits one base from this clone, and base qualities are not available. A MiSeq instrument was used for deep resolution sequencing, which targeted depths ranging from 1 in 1 million up to 1 in 200,000 T cells, with coverage averaging 10x for each clonotype. TCR beta libraries were generated with the immunoSEQ hsTCRB Kit. The original pipeline was this. The data were analyzed with ImmunoSEQ Analyzer and ImmunoSEQ Data Assistant, and V, D and J gene assignments followed IMGT definitions. Clonality, which ranges from 0 to 1, was calculated by subtracting the normalized Shannon entropy of productive rearrangement frequencies from one. Only overrepresented clonotypes making up at least 0.05% of each patient's repertoire were included in the public clonotype analysis. Roughly 12 age-matched healthy donor repertoires from immuneACCESS were used as controls for clonality. TCRdb provides this immuneACCESS table in a form limited to in-frame rearrangements. Some clones are lacking; in checked studies, under half of them reflect an unresolved V gene, and why the rest are absent is not known. D and trimming come from the DNA, and the V and J calls and clone size come from that table. A total of about 140,000 clones appear in this sample, about 78% of them only once. The ten largest clonotypes hold 5% to 5.5% of the sample.

Trimming at the junction amounts to 5 bases on V and 2 bases on J, and the germline ends lie 10 bases apart. CDR1 and CDR2 are read off the germline V gene (reference sequence) as GTSNPN and SVGIG. The CDR3 measures 13 amino acids from cysteine to phenylalanine. Only the CDR3 region is kept as DNA, spanning 39 bases read in frame from base 1. Sample time point, as interpreted from the label and publication: around 2 years on ibrutinib. For TCR beta library preparation, roughly 1.8 micrograms of genomic DNA was extracted from cryopreserved PBMCs. High-throughput TCR beta sequencing was performed on longitudinal blood samples from CLL patients receiving ibrutinib monotherapy. The patients took part in an open-label, single-center phase 2 trial of ibrutinib monotherapy. The sample is drawn from a study of cytotoxic CD8 clonotypes in ibrutinib-treated CLL (dated by TCRdb to the early 2020s). Background on the whole study: The cohort had about ten relapsed/refractory and 15 treatment-naive patients; 17 were IGHV unmutated. Cryopreserved peripheral blood mononuclear cells were collected before treatment, at response, and at either disease progression or sustained remission. Of the approximately 86 people in the trial, approximately 26 had longitudinal samples available. Responses were partial in 24 patients and complete in 2; after median about 63 months follow-up, some 15 stayed in remission and about twelve progressed. Response samples were taken after a median of 12 months on treatment, ranging from about 6 to 40 months. Every remission and progressive disease sample was obtained while ibrutinib was still being received by the patients. On average, each sample had 255,043 productive templates and about 89,000 productive rearrangements. The full study reports these points: Lymph node repertoires were not examined, and the timing of sampling was not matched between patients in sustained remission and those whose disease progressed. Baseline clonality exceeded that of age-matched healthy donors and correlated strongly with circulating CD8+ T-cell counts. Public clonotypes were rare and either shrank or stayed stable during treatment, and the rise in clonality at ibrutinib response reflected expansion of private clonotypes. At ibrutinib response clonality went up, during sustained remission it held steady, and at progression it dropped back toward baseline.

The V gene is TRBV30 and the J gene is TRBJ1-5; tentative D gene TRBD1, with 5 bases matching. The TCR originated in a human donor with chronic lymphocytic leukemia. The input for sequencing was PBMCs, taken after 24 months of ibrutinib treatment. DNA sequence: TGTGCCTGGGGGGCCAGGGGCAATCAGCCCCAGCATTTT. Its translation reads: CAWGARGNQPQHF.